Each of the 17 T cell receptor beta chains below was sequenced from the same sample in a study of monozygotic twins with inflammatory bowel disease. TCRdb re-called the 5' RACE reads; every CDR3 protein appears as one record, without DNA. This repertoire includes 300,000 to 450,000 distinct CDR3 sequences. The source material was blood. The receptors originated from a human donor with ulcerative colitis or Crohn's disease, or a healthy co-twin of an affected twin (not recorded which).

V is TRBV7-8 and J is TRBJ2-1; with no DNA, the TCRdb D assignment of TRBD1 cannot be verified. Per germline, CDR1 SGHVS and CDR2 FQNEAQ. The CDR3 covers 15 residues. CDR3 residues: CASSSGQGGNNEQFF. Based on the CDR3 plus reference TRBV7-8 and TRBJ2-1, the full variable domain is GAGVSQSPRYKVAKRGQDVALRCDPISGHVSLFWYQQALGQGPEFLTYFQNEAQLDKSGLPSDRFFAERPEGSVSTLKIQRTQQEDSAVYLCASSSGQGGNNEQFFGPGTRLTVL.

The J gene is TRBJ1-6, the V gene TRBV5-4; the TRBD1 assignment by TCRdb is unverifiable without DNA. Germline CDR1 SGHNT, CDR2 YYREEE (reference sequence). The CDR3 contains 14 residues. CDR3 residues: CASSLNRGASPLHF.

The J gene is TRBJ2-1, the V gene TRBV20-1; TCRdb reports TRBD2, a call that lacks DNA to check it against. The CDR3 has 15 amino acids. Per the germline V gene, CDR1 is DFQATT and CDR2 is SNEGSKA (reference sequence). The CDR3 region is CSAASTSGVTREQFF.

CDR3 loop: CASSQEGSGRQETQYF. The genes are TRBV4-1 and TRBJ2-5; TCRdb designates TRBD2, a call that cannot be tested without DNA. From germline, CDR1 is MGHRA and CDR2 YSYEKL. The length of the CDR3 is 16 residues.

The chain has TRBV6-1 and TRBJ2-1; TCRdb lists TRBD1, though no DNA is available to test this call. This CDR3 spans 15 amino acids. The germline V gene has CDR1 MNHNS and CDR2 SASEGT. This CDR3 reads CASTRDPWVSNEQFF.

V and J are TRBV4-3 and TRBJ1-1. The CDR3 has 13 residues. The germline V gene encodes CDR1 LGHNA and CDR2 YSLEER. The CDR3 spells CASSPFLNTEAFF.

The gene calls are TRBV20-1 and TRBJ1-2. The CDR3 covers 14 residues. Germline V gene sequence: CDR1 DFQATT, CDR2 SNEGSKA (reference sequence). This CDR3 is CSARLLGINYGYTF.

The chain employs TRBV28 and TRBJ2-1; TCRdb proposes TRBD1, but this gene call is untestable without DNA. Germline loops: CDR1 MDHEN, CDR2 SYDVKM. The CDR3 runs to 13 residues. This chain's CDR3 is CASRQEVRYEQFF.

The V and J genes are TRBV21-1 and TRBJ1-2; as DNA is missing, the TRBD1 call by TCRdb cannot be tested. TRBV21-1 is designated a pseudogene. This CDR3 has 14 amino acids. CDR3 residues: CASSSAPINYGYTF.

This sequence joins TRBV27 and TRBJ2-1. The CDR3 has 14 amino acids. Germline CDR1 and CDR2: MNHEY and SMNVEV (reference sequence). The CDR3 spells CAAWGNNPYNEQFF.

The chain links TRBV10-3 to TRBJ2-7. The CDR3 has 11 amino acids. From germline, CDR1 is ENHRY and CDR2 SYGVKD. The CDR3 is CAISVAQEQYF.

The gene calls are TRBV20-1 and TRBJ2-7; the TCRdb call, TRBD1, lacks DNA for checking. Germline loops: CDR1 DFQATT, CDR2 SNEGSKA (reference sequence). The CDR3 loop spans 15 amino acids. CDR3 sequence reads: CSALNPGQWSYEQYF.

CDR3 amino acids: CATSGTANTEAFF. The V call is TRBV19, the J call TRBJ1-1; TCRdb outputs TRBD1, but without DNA this stays unchecked. The CDR3 loop spans 13 amino acids. In germline, CDR1 is LNHDA, CDR2 SQIVND (reference sequence).

V usage is TRBV2 and J usage is TRBJ2-1. Looked up from germline, CDR1 is SNHLY and CDR2 is FYNNEI. The CDR3 is made up of 14 amino acids. This CDR3 reads CASSEALPDNEQFF.

The chain joins TRBV5-4 to TRBJ2-5; TCRdb gives TRBD2 as the D gene, but with no DNA this cannot be confirmed. Germline V CDR1 and CDR2: SGHNT, YYREEE (reference sequence). This CDR3 region has 15 residues. The CDR3 here is CASSKGLAPQETQYF.

The chain recombines TRBV6-2 or TRBV6-3 with TRBJ1-3. The CDR3 extends over 14 amino acids. Germline assignment: CDR1 MNHEY and CDR2 SVGEGT. The CDR3 region is CASRTSSSGNTIYF.

The rearrangement joins TRBV4-3 to TRBJ2-7. The CDR3 has 15 amino acids. Germline lookup yields CDR1 LGHNA and CDR2 YSLEER. The CDR3 protein is CASSQDLLLGYEQYF.